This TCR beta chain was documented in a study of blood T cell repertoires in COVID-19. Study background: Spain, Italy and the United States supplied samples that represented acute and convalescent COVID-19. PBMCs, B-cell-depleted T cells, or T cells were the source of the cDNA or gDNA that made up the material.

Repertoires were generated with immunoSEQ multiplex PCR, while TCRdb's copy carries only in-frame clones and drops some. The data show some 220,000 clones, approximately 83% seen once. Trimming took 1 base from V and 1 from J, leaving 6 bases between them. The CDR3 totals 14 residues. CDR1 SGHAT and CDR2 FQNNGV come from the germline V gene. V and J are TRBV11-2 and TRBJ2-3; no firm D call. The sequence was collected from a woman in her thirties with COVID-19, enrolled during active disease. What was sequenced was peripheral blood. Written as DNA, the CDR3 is TGTGCCAGCAGCTTAGTAATAGGCACAGATACGCAGTATTTT. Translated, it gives CASSLVIGTDTQYF.